What follows describes a single TCR beta chain. The sample is drawn from a study of blood T cell repertoires in COVID-19. Study-level information: The cDNA or gDNA used as material had been derived from T cells, B-cell-depleted T cells, or PBMCs.

Trimming removed 2 bases from V and 5 bases from J; junction bases left unmatched: 7. This CDR3 comprises 15 residues. Germline CDR1 is MGHRA and CDR2 is YSYEKL. Original methodology: Reference gene primer amplification yielded estimated nucleated cell counts. Produced via immunoSEQ multiplex PCR; TCRdb's table is partial and in-frame only. D and trimming come from the DNA, and the V and J calls and clone size come from that table. The sample has approximately 60,000 clones; roughly 86% are singletons. The source is a man in his fifties or sixties with active or convalescent COVID-19. The chain combines TRBV4-1 with TRBJ2-5; 8 bases are shared with TRBD2. Sequenced input: peripheral blood. This chain's CDR3 is CASSQQGLVVETQYF. In DNA form, the CDR3 reads TGCGCCAGCAGCCAACAGGGACTAGTGGTTGAGACCCAGTACTTC.